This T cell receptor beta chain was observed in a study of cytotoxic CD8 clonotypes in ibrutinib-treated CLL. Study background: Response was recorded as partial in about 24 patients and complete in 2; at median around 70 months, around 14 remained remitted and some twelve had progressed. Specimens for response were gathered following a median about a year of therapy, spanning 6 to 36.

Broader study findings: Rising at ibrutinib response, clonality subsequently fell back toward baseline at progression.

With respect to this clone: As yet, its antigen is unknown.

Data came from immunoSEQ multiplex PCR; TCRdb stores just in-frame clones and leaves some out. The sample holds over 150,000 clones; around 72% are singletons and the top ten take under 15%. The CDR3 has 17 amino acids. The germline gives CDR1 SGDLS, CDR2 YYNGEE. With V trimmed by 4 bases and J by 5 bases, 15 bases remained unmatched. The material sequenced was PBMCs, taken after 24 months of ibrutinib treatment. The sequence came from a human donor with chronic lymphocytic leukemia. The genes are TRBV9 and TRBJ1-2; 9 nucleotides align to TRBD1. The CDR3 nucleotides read TGTGCCAGCAGCCTGGGGGTTCGGGGACAGGGCGCGTATGGCTACACCTTC. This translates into CASSLGVRGQGAYGYTF. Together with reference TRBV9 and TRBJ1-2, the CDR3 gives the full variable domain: DSGVTQTPKHLITATGQRVTLRCSPRSGDLSVYWYQQSLDQGLQFLIQYYNGEERAKGNILERFSAQQFPDLHSELNLSSLELGDSALYFCASSLGVRGQGAYGYTFGSGTRLTVV.